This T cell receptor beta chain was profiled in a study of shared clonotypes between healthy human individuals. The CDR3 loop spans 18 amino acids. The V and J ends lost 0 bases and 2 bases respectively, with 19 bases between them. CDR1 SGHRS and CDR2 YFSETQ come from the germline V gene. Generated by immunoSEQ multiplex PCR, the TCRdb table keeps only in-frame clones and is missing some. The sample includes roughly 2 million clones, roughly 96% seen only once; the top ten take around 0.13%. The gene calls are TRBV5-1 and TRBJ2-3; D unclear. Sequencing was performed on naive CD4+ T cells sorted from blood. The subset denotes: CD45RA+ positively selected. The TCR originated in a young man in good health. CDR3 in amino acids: CASSLGLKGSQSTDTQYF. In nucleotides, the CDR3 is TGCGCCAGCAGCTTGGGCTTAAAGGGATCGCAATCCACAGATACGCAGTATTTT.